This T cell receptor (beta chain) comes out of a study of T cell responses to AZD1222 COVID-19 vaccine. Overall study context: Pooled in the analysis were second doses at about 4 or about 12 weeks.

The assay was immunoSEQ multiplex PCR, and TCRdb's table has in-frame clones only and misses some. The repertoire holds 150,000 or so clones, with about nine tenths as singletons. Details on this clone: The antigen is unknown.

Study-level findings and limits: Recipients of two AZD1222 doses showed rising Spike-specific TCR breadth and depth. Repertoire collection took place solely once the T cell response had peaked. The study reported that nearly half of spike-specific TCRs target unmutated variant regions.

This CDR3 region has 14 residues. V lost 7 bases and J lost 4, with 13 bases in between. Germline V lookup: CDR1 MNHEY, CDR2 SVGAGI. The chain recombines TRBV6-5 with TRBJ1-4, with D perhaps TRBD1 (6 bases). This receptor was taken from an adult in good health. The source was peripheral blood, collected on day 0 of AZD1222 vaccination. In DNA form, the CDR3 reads TGTGCCAGCAAACAGGGCCCAAATAATGAAAAACTGTTTTTT. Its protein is CASKQGPNNEKLFF.